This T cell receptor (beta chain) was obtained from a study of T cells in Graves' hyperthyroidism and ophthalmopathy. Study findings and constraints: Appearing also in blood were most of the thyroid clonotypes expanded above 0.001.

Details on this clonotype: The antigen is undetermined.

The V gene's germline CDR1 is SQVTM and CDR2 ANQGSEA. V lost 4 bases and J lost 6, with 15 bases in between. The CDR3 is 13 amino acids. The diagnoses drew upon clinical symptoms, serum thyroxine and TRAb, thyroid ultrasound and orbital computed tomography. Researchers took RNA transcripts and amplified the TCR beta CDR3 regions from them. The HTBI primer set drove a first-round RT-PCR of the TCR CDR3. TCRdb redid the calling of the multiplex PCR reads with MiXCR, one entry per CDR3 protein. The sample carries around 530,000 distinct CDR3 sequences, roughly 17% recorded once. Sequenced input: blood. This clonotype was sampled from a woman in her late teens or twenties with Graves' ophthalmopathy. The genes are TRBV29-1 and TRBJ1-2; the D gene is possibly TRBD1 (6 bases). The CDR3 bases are TGCAGCGTTGTCACCGGGGGCAAAGATGGCTACACCTTC. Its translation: CSVVTGGKDGYTF.